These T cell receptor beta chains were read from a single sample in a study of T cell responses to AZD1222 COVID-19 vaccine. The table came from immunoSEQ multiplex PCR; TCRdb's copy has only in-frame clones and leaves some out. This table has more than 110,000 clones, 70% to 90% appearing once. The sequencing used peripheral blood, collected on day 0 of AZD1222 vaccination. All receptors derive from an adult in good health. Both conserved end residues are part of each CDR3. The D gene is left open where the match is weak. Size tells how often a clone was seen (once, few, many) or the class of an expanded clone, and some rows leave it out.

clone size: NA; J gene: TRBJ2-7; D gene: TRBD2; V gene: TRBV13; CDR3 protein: CASSDKLAGGPVEQYF; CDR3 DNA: TGTGCCAGCAGCGACAAACTAGCGGGGGGGCCGGTCGAGCAGTACTTC
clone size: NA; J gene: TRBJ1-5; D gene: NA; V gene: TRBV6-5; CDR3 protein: CASSYSMGGQPQHF; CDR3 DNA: TGTGCCAGCAGTTACTCGATGGGGGGACAGCCCCAGCATTTT
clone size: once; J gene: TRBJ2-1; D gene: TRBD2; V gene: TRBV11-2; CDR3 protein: CASSPPGLAGGSSYNEQFF; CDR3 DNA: TGTGCCAGCAGCCCCCCGGGACTAGCGGGAGGGAGCTCCTACAATGAGCAGTTCTTC
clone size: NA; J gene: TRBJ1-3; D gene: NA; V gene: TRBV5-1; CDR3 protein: CASSFANEGNTIYF; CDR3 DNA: TGCGCCAGCAGCTTTGCCAACGAGGGAAACACCATATATTTT
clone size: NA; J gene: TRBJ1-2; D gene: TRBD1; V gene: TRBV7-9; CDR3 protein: CASSLSQGALDGYTF; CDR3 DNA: TGTGCCAGCAGCTTATCCCAGGGGGCCTTGGATGGCTACACCTTC
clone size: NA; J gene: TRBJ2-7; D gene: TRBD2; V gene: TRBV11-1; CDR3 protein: CASSLVPSGTTYEQYF; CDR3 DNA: TGTGCCAGCAGCTTAGTTCCTAGCGGGACTACCTACGAGCAGTACTTC
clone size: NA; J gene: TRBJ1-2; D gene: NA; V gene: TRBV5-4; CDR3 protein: CASSPTRAPNYGYTF; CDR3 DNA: TGTGCCAGCAGCCCAACTCGGGCACCCAACTATGGCTACACCTTC
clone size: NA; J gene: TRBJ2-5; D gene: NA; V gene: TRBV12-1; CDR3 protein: CARFWSGGLQETQYF; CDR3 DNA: TGTGCCAGATTCTGGTCTGGGGGTCTCCAAGAGACCCAGTACTTC
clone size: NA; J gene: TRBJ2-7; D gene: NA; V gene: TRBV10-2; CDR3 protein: CASSEPSAASYEQYF; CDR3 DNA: TGCGCCAGCAGTGAACCTAGCGCTGCCTCCTACGAGCAGTACTTC
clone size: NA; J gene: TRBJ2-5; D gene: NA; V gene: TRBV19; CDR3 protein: CASQQDFGETQYF; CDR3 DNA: TGTGCCAGTCAACAGGATTTTGGAGAGACCCAGTACTTC
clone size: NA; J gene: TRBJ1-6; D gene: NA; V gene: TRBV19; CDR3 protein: CASRGQQGTFYNSPLHF; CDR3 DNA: TGTGCCAGTAGAGGACAACAGGGTACCTTTTATAATTCACCCCTCCACTTT
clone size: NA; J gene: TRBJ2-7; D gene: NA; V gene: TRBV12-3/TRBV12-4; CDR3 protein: CAVAVEYEQYF; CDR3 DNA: TGTGCAGTAGCGGTTGAATACGAGCAGTACTTC
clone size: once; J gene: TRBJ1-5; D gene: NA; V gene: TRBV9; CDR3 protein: CASSPGPHQPQHF; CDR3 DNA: TGTGCCAGCAGCCCGGGACCTCATCAGCCCCAGCATTTT
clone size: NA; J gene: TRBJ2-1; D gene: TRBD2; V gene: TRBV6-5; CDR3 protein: CASSLAGGPNEQFF; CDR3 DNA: TGTGCCAGCAGTTTAGCGGGGGGGCCGAATGAGCAGTTCTTC
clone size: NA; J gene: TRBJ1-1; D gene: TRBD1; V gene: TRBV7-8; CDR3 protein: CASSQGGFGAFF; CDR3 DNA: TGTGCCAGCAGCCAGGGGGGGTTCGGAGCTTTCTTT
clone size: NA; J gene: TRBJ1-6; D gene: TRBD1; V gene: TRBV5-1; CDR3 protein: CASSWSTGGSTPLHF; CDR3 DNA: TGCGCCAGCAGCTGGTCGACAGGGGGCAGTACACCCCTCCACTTT
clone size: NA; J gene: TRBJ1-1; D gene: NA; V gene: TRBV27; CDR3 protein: CASSLGRVANTEAFF; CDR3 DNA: TGTGCCAGCAGTTTAGGAAGGGTAGCGAACACTGAAGCTTTCTTT
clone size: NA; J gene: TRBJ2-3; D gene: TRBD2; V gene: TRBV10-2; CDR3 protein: CASSERPSGRWTDTQYF; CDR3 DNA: TGCGCCAGCAGTGAGCGGCCTAGCGGTAGGTGGACAGATACGCAGTATTTT
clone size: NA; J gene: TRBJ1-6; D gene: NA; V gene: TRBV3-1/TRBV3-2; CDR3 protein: CASWGGAAASPLHF; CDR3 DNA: TGTGCCAGCTGGGGGGGGGCCGCGGCTTCACCCCTCCACTTT
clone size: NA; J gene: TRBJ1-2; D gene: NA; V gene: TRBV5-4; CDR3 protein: CASSPGPWGYTF; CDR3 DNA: TGTGCCAGCAGCCCAGGACCGTGGGGCTACACCTTC
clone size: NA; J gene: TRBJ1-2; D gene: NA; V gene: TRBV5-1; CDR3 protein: CASSLEGGNGYTF; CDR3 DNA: TGCGCCAGCAGCTTGGAGGGGGGTAATGGCTACACCTTC
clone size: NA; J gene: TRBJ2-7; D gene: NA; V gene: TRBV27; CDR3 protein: CASSFISGSLREQYF; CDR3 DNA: TGTGCCAGCAGTTTCATAAGTGGCAGTTTACGCGAGCAGTACTTC
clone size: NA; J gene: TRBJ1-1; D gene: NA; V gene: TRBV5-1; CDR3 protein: CASSLVGAGGTEAFF; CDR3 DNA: TGCGCCAGCAGCTTGGTAGGGGCGGGGGGCACTGAAGCTTTCTTT
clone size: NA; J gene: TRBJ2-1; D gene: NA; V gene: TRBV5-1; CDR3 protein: CASSLVTRPEQFF; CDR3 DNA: TGCGCCAGCAGCCTAGTCACTAGGCCAGAGCAGTTCTTC
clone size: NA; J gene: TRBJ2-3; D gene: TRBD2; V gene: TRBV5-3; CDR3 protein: CARSSGLDFRDTQYF; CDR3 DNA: TGTGCCAGAAGCTCGGGACTAGATTTCCGGGATACGCAGTATTTT
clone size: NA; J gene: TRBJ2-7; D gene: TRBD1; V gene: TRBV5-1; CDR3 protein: CASSLGQGRFEQYF; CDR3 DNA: TGCGCCAGCAGCCTGGGACAGGGCCGGTTCGAGCAGTACTTC
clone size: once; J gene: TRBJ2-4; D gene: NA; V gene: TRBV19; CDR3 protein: CASSIRALQGNIQYF; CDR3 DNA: TGTGCCAGTAGCATACGGGCCCTCCAGGGGAACATTCAGTACTTC
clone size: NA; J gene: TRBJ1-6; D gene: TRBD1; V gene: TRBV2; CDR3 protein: CASKRQGDGNSPLHF; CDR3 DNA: TGTGCCAGCAAGAGACAGGGAGACGGGAATTCACCCCTCCACTTT
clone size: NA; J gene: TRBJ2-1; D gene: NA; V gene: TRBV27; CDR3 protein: CASSLFGRSSYNEQFF; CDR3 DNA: TGTGCCAGCAGTTTATTTGGCAGAAGCTCCTACAATGAGCAGTTCTTC
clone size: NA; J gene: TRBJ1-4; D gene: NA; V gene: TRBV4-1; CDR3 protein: CASSQLGTAATNEKLFF; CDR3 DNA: TGCGCCAGCAGCCAGCTCGGGACTGCGGCAACTAATGAAAAACTGTTTTTT
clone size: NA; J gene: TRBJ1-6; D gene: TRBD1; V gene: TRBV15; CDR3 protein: CATSRGDRGGGSPLHF; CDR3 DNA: TGTGCCACCAGCAGAGGAGACAGGGGCGGTGGTTCACCCCTCCACTTT